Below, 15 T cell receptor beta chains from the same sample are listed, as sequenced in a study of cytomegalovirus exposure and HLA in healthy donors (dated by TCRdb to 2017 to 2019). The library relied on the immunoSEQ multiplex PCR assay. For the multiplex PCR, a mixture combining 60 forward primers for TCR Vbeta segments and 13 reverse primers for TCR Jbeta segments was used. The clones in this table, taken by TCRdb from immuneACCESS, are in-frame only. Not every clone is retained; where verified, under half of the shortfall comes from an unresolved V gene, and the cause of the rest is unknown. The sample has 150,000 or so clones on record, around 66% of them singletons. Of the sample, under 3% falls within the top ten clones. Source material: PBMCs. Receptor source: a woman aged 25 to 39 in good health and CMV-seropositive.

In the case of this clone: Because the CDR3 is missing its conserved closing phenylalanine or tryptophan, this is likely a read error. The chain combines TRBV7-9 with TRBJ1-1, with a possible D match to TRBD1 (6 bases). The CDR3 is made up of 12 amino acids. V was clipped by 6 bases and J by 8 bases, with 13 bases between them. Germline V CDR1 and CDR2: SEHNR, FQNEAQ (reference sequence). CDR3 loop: CASRLTGSEAFV. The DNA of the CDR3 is TGTGCCAGCAGACTTACAGGGTCCGAAGCTTTCGTT.

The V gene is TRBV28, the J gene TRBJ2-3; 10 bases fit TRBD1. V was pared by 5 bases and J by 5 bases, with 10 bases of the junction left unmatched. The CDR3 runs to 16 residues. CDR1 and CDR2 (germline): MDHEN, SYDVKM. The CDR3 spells CASSPWGQGLGDTQYF. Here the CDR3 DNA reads TGTGCCAGCAGTCCTTGGGGACAGGGGTTGGGAGATACGCAGTATTTT.

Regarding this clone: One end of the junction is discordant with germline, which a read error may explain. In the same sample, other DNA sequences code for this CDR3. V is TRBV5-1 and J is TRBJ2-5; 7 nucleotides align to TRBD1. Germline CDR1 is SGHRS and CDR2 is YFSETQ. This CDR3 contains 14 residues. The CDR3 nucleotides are TGTGCCAGCAGCATAATTCAACAGGGGGAGACCCAGTACTTC. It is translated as CASSIIQQGETQYF.

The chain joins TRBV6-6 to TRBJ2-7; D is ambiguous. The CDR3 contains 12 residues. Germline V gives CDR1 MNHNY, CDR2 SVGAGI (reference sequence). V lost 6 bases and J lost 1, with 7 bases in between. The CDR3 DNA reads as TGTGCCAGCAGCAGGATGTCCTACGAGCAGTACTTC. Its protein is CASSRMSYEQYF.

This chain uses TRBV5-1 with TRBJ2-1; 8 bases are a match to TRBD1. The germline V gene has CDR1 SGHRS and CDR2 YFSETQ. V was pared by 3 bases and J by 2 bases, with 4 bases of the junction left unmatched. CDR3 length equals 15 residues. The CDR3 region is CASSSQGAAYNEQFF. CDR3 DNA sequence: TGCGCCAGCAGCTCGCAGGGGGCAGCCTACAATGAGCAGTTCTTC.

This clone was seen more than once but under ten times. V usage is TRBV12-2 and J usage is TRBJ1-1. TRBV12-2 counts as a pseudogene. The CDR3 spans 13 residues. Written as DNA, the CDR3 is TGTGCAAGTCGCTTAACGAGGAACACTGAAGCTTTCTTT. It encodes CASRLTRNTEAFF.

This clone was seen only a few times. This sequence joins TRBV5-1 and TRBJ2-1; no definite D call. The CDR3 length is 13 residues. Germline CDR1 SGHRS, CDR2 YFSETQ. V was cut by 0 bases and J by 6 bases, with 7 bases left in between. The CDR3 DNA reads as TGCGCCAGCAGCTTGGTCGTGCGCAATGAGCAGTTCTTC. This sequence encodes CASSLVVRNEQFF.

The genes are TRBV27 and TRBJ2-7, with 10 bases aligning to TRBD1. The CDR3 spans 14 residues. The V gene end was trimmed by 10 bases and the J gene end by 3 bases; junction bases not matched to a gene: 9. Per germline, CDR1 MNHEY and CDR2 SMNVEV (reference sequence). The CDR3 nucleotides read TGTGCCACCTGGCAGGGGACAGGGGTCTACGAGCAGTACTTC. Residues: CATWQGTGVYEQYF.

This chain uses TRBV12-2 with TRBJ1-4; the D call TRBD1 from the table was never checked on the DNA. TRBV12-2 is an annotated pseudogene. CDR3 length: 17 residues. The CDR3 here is CASRKGSRVERGEKLFF. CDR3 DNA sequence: TGTGCAAGTCGCAAAGGGTCCAGGGTCGAGAGGGGGGAAAAACTGTTTTTT.

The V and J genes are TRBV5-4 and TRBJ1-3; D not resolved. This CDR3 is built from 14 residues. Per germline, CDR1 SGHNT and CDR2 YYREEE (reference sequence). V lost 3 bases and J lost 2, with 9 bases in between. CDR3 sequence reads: CASSSREAGNTIYF. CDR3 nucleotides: TGTGCCAGCAGCTCCCGAGAAGCTGGAAACACCATATATTTT.

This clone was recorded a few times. CDR3 loop: CASSSSSGSGNEQFF. The CDR3 region has the DNA TGCGCCAGCAGCTCCTCTAGCGGGAGTGGCAATGAGCAGTTCTTC. The chain uses TRBV4-1 and TRBJ2-1, with 10 bases fitting TRBD2. This CDR3 region has 15 residues. The V gene end was trimmed by 5 bases and the J gene end by 6 bases; junction bases not matched to a gene: 7. Germline values: CDR1 MGHRA, CDR2 YSYEKL.

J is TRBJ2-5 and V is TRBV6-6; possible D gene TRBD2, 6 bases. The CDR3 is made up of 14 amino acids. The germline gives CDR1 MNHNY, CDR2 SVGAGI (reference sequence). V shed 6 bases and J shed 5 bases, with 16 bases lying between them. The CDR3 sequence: CASRRDSNEETQYF. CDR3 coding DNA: TGTGCCAGCAGACGGGACTCGAACGAGGAGACCCAGTACTTC.

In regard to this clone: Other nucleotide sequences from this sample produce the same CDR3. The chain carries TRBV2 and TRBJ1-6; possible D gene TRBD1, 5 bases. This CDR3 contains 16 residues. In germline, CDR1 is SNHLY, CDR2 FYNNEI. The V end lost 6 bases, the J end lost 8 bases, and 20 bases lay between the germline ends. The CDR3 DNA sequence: TGTGCCAGCAGAAGGGGCTCGGGCCAGGTTTATTCACCCCTCCACTTT. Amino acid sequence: CASRRGSGQVYSPLHF.

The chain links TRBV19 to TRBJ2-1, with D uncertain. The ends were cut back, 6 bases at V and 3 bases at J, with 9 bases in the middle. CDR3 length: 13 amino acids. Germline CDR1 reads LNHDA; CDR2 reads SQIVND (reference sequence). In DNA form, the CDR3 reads TGTGCCAGTAGGCCTGACTTCTACAATGAGCAGTTCTTC. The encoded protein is CASRPDFYNEQFF.

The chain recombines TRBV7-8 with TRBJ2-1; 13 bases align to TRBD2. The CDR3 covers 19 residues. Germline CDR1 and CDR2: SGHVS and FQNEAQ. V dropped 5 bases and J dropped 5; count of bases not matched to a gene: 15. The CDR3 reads CASSIKRLAGGKRDNEQFF. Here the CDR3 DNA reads TGTGCCAGCAGCATAAAGCGACTAGCGGGAGGCAAAAGGGACAATGAGCAGTTCTTC. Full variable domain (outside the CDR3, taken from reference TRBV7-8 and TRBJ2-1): GAGVSQSPRYKVAKRGQDVALRCDPISGHVSLFWYQQALGQGPEFLTYFQNEAQLDKSGLPSDRFFAERPEGSVSTLKIQRTQQEDSAVYLCASSIKRLAGGKRDNEQFFGPGTRLTVL.